This T cell receptor (beta chain) was sequenced during a study of CD8+ T cells in alopecia areata. Overall study context: Twice daily, treated patients received 5 to 10 mg of oral tofacitinib. General study findings and limits: On tofacitinib, scalp and blood still held many of the expanded lesional clones.

Trimming cost V 0 bases and J 8 bases; bases outside gene matches: 2. Germline V lookup: CDR1 SGHRS, CDR2 YFSETQ. The length of the CDR3 is 15 residues. On this clone: The antigen remains unidentified.

Sequencing templates came from extracted RNA that was reverse transcribed into cDNA. Assay: immunoSEQ multiplex PCR; the TCRdb copy retains only in-frame clones and omits some. The sample has a few hundred thousand clones; 35% to 40% are singletons. The treatment denotes: oral pan-JAK inhibitor, 5-10 mg twice daily. This TCR was sampled from a human donor with alopecia areata. The chain recombines TRBV5-1 with TRBJ1-4; 12 bases are a match to TRBD1. Sequences were derived from CD4+ T cells sorted from blood, sampled between weeks 30 and 35, from a patient treated with tofacitinib. The CDR3 sequence is CASSLGGTGGEKLFF. CDR3 in DNA: TGCGCCAGCAGCTTGGGAGGGACAGGGGGCGAAAAACTGTTTTTT.